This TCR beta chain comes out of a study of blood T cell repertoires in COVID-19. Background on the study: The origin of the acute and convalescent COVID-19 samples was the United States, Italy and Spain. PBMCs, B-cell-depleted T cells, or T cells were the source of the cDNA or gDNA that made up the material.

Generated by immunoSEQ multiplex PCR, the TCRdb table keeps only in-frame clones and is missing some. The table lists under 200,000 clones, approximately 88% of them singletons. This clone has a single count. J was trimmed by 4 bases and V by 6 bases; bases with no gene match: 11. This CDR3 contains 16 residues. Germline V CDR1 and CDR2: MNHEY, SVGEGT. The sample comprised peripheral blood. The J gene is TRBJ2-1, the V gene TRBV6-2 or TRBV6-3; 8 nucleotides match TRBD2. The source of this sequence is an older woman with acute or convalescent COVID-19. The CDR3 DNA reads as TGTGCCAGCAGCCGTCTCACTAGCGGAGTGTACAATGAGCAGTTCTTC. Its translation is CASSRLTSGVYNEQFF.